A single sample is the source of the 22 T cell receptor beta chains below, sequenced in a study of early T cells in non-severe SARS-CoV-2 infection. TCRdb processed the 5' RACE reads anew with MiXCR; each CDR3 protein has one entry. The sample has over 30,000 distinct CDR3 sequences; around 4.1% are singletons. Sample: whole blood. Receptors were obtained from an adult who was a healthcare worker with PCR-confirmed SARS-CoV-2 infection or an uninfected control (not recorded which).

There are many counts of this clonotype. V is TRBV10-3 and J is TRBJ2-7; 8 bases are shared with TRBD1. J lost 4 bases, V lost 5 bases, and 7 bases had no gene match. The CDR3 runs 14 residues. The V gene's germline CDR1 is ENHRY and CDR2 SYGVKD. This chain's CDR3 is CAISLRTGLYEQYF. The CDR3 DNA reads TGTGCCATCAGTTTAAGGACAGGGTTGTACGAGCAGTACTTC.

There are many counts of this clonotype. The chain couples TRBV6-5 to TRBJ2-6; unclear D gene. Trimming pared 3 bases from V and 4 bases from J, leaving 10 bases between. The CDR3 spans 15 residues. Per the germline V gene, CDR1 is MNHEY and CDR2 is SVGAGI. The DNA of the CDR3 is TGTGCCAGCAGTTATCTGGGTGGAGGGGCCAACGTCCTGACTTTC. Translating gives CASSYLGGGANVLTF.

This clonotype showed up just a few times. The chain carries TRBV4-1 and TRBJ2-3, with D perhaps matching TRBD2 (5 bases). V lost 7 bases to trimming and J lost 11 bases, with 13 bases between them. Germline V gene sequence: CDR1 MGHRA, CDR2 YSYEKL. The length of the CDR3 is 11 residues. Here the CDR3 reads CASTPGVGQYF. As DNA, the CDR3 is TGCGCCAGCACCCCCGGGGTCGGGCAGTATTTT.

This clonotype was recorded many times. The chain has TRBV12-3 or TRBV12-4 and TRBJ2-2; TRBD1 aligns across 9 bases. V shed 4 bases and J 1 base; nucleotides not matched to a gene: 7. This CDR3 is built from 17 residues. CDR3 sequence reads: CASSSFKTGGNTGELFF. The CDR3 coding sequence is TGTGCCAGCAGTTCGTTCAAGACAGGGGGGAACACCGGGGAGCTGTTTTTT.

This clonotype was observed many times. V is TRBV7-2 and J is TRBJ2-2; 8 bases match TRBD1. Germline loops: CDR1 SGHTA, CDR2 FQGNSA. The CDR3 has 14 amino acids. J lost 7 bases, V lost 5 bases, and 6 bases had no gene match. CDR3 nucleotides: TGTGCCAGCAGCGTCGGACAGGGAATCGGGGAGCTGTTTTTT. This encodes CASSVGQGIGELFF.

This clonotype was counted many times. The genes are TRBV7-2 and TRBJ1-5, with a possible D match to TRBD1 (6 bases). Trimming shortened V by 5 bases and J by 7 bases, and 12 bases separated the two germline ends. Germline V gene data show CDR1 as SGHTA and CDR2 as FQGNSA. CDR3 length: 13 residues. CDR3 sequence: CASSVRGQQPQHF. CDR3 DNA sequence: TGTGCCAGCAGCGTTCGGGGGCAGCAGCCCCAGCATTTT.

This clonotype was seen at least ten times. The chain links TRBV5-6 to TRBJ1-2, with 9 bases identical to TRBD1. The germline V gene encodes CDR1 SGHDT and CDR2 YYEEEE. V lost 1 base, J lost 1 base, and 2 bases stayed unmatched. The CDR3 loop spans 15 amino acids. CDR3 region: CASSLWDRVNYGYTF. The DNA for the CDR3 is TGTGCCAGCAGCTTGTGGGACAGGGTTAACTATGGCTACACCTTC.

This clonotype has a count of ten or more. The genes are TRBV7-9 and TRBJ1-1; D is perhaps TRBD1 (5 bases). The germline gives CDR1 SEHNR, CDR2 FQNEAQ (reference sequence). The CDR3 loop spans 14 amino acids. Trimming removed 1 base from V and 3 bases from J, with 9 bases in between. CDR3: CASSLVSGDTEAFF. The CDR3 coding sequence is TGTGCCAGCAGCTTAGTTTCGGGGGACACTGAAGCTTTCTTT.

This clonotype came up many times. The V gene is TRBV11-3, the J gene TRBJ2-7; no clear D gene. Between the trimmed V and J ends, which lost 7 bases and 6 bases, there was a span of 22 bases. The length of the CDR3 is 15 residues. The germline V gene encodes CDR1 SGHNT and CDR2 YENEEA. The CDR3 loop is CASTHQGPAAREQYF. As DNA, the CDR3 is TGTGCCAGCACCCACCAAGGCCCTGCGGCGCGCGAGCAGTACTTC.

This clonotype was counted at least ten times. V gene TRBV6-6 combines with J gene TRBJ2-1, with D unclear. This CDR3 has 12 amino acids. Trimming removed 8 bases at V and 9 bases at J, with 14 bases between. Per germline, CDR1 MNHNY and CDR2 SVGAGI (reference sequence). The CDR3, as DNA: TGTGCCAGCGCCTCGGATATGGGTGAGCAGTTCTTC. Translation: CASASDMGEQFF.

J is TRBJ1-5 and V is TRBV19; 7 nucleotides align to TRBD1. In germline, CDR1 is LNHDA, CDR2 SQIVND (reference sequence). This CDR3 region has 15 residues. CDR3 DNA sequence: TGTGCATCCCAGGCGGGGACAGCTTTAAATCAGCCCCAGCATTTT. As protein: CASQAGTALNQPQHF.

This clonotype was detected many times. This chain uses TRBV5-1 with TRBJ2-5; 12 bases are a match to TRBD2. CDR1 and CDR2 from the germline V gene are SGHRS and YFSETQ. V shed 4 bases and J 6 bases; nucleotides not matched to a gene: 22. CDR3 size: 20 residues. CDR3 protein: CASSDGAGGATSGRMQTQYF. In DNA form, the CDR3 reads TGCGCCAGCAGCGACGGGGCAGGGGGCGCAACTAGCGGGAGGATGCAGACCCAGTACTTC.

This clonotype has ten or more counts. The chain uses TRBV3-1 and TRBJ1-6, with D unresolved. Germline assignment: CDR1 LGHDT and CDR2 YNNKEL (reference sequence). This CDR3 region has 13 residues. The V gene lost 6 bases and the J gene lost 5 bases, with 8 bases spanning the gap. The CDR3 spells CASRGPDNSPLHF. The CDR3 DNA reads TGTGCCAGCAGGGGCCCGGATAATTCACCCCTCCACTTT.

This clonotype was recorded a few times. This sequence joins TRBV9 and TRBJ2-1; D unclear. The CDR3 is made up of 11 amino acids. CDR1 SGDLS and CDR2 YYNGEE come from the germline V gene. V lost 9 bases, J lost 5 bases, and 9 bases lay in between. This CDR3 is CAMNTHNEQFF. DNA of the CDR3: TGTGCCATGAACACCCACAATGAGCAGTTCTTC.

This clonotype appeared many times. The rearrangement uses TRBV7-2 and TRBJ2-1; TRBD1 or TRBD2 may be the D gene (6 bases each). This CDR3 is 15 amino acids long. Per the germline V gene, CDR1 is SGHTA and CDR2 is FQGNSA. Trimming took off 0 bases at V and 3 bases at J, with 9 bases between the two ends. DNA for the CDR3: TGTGCCAGCAGCTTAGCAGGGGGGAACTACAATGAGCAGTTCTTC. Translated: CASSLAGGNYNEQFF.

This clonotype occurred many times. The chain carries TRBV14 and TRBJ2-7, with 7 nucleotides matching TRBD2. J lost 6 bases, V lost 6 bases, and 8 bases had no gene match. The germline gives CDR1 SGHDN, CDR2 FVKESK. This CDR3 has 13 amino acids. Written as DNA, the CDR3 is TGTGCCAGCAGTCTAGTCAGCGGGATCGAGCAGTACTTC. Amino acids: CASSLVSGIEQYF.

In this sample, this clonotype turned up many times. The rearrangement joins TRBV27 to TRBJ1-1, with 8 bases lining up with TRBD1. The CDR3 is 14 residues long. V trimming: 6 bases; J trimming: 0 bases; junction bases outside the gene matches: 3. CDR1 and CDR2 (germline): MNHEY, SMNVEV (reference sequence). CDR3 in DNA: TGTGCCAGCAGAGGACAGGGAATGAACACTGAAGCTTTCTTT. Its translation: CASRGQGMNTEAFF.

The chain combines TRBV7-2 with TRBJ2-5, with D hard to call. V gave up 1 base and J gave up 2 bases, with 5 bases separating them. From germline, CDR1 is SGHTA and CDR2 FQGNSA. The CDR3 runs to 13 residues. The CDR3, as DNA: TGTGCCAGCAGCTTAGTCTGGCAAGAGACCCAGTACTTC. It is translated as CASSLVWQETQYF.

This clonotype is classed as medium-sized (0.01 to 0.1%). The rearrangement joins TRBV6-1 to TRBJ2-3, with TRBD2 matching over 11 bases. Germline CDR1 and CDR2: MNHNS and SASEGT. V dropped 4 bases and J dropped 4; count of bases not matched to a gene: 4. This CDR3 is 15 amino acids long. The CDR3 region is CASSGLAGGADTQYF. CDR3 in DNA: TGTGCCAGCAGTGGTCTAGCGGGAGGAGCAGATACGCAGTATTTT.

The CDR3 protein is CASSQEQGGQPQHF. Written as DNA, the CDR3 is TGTGCCAGCAGCCAGGAACAGGGAGGCCAGCCCCAGCATTTT. This chain links TRBV3-1 with TRBJ1-5, with TRBD1 as a possible D gene (6 bases). From germline, CDR1 is LGHDT and CDR2 YNNKEL (reference sequence). This CDR3 spans 14 amino acids. Trimming shortened V by 3 bases and J by 7 bases, and 13 bases separated the two germline ends. Full variable domain (remainder filled in from reference TRBV3-1 and TRBJ1-5): DTAVSQTPKYLVTQMGNDKSIKCEQNLGHDTMYWYKQDSKKFLKIMFSYNNKELIINETVPNRFSPKSPDKAHLNLHINSLELGDSAVYFCASSQEQGGQPQHFGDGTRLSIL.

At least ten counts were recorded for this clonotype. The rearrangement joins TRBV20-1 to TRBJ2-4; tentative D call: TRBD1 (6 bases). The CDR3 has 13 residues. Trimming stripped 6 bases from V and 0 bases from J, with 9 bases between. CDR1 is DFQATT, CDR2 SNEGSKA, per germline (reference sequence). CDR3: CSAGQLAKNIQYF. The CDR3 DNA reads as TGCAGTGCCGGACAGCTAGCCAAAAACATTCAGTACTTC.

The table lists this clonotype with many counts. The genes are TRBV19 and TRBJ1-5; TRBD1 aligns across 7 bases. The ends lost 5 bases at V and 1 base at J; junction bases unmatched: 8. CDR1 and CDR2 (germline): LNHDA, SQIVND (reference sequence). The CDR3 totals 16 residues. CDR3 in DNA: TGTGCCAGTAGTGGACAGGACAGGCGGAGCAATCAGCCCCAGCATTTT. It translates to CASSGQDRRSNQPQHF.